This T cell receptor (beta chain) was sequenced during a study of cytotoxic CD8 clonotypes in ibrutinib-treated CLL. Regarding the study as a whole: Pretreatment clonality was elevated relative to age-matched healthy donors and paralleled circulating CD8+ T-cell counts. Few clonotypes were public, and these shrank or held steady under treatment. Sustained-remission patients were sampled at one set of times and progressing patients at different ones.

Repertoires were generated with immunoSEQ multiplex PCR, while TCRdb's copy carries only in-frame clones and drops some. The profile shows a few hundred thousand clones, more than 65% of them singletons. CDR3 length: 14 amino acids. V was pared by 1 base and J by 1 base, with 7 bases between. CDR1 and CDR2 (germline): SGHVS, FQNEAQ. Comment on this clone: The antigen remains undetermined.

Cryopreserved PBMCs provided around 1.9 micrograms of genomic DNA for the TCR beta libraries. This sequence originates from a human donor with chronic lymphocytic leukemia. This sample comprised PBMCs, obtained before ibrutinib treatment. The chain couples TRBV7-8 to TRBJ2-5, with a possible D match to TRBD1 (5 bases). DNA for the CDR3: TGTGCCAGCAGCTTAGGGACATCCCAAGAGACCCAGTACTTC. Translation gives CASSLGTSQETQYF.